This T cell receptor beta chain appears in the sequencing data of a study of CD8+ T cells in alopecia areata. Isolated RNA was reverse transcribed into cDNA used as the sequencing template. Data came from immunoSEQ multiplex PCR; TCRdb stores just in-frame clones and leaves some out. Counted here are about 140,000 clones, roughly three fifths occurring once; the ten biggest clones make up 5% to 7%. Per the germline V gene, CDR1 is SGHTA and CDR2 is FQGNSA. This CDR3 is built from 15 residues. V dropped 0 bases and J dropped 0 bases, with 7 bases sitting between them. V gene TRBV7-2 combines with J gene TRBJ2-3; D is ambiguous. The specimen was CD4+ T cells sorted from blood, collected at week 0. The receptor's source is a human donor with alopecia areata. The CDR3 here is CASSLAAYSTDTQYF. CDR3 sequence (DNA): TGTGCCAGCAGCTTAGCGGCCTACAGCACAGATACGCAGTATTTT. Supplemented by reference TRBV7-2 and TRBJ2-3, the full variable domain reads GAGVSQSPSNKVTEKGKDVELRCDPISGHTALYWYRQSLGQGLEFLIYFQGNSAPDKSGLPSDRFSAERTGGSVSTLTIQRTQQEDSAVYLCASSLAAYSTDTQYFGPGTRLTVL.